This T cell receptor (beta chain) was sequenced for a study of blood T cell repertoires in COVID-19. About the study: Acute and convalescent COVID-19 specimens originated in the United States, Italy and Spain. T cells, B-cell-depleted T cells, or PBMCs provided the cDNA or gDNA that served as material.

J was trimmed by 2 bases and V by 3 bases; bases with no gene match: 6. The CDR3 loop spans 16 amino acids. The V gene's germline CDR1 is SGHRS and CDR2 YFSETQ. Original analysis: The authors estimated nucleated cell counts from reference gene primer amplification. TCRdb's copy holds only in-frame clones and misses some; the assay was immunoSEQ multiplex PCR. V and J calls and clone size are those listed in that table; D and trimming were worked out from the DNA. Of roughly 200,000 clones listed, roughly 90% are singletons. The V gene is TRBV5-1, the J gene TRBJ2-5; 11 positions match TRBD2. The clonotype originates from a man between 35 and 55 years old with acute or convalescent COVID-19. The sequenced sample consisted of peripheral blood. As DNA, the CDR3 is TGCGCCAGCAGCTCACTGACTAGCGGGGTTCAAGAGACCCAGTACTTC. Amino acid sequence: CASSSLTSGVQETQYF.